This T cell receptor (beta chain) was captured in a study of naive and memory T cell subsets. Two oligonucleotides, mixed equimolar, formed the beta constant-region primer covering TRBC1 and TRBC2. Four rounds of PCR amplified the ligated cDNA using nested alpha and beta constant-region primers plus SP2. TCRdb used MiXCR to reprocess the UMI-ligation and nested PCR reads, holding one entry per CDR3 protein. The sample gives some 82,000 distinct CDR3 sequences, about 11% of which show up once; roughly 0.13% is in the top ten. The CDR3 has 15 amino acids. V shed 3 bases and J shed 7 bases, with 17 bases lying between them. Study findings and constraints: In naive cells, over 85% of TCR sequences were seen only once. Findings for naive and memory subsets could not be checked against ground truth. Possibly reflecting memory cells re-expressing CD45RA, a few larger clonotypes occurred in naive repertoires, especially CD8.

In regard to this clonotype: Antigen: not known.

This TCR was recovered from a human donor in good health. The specimen sequenced was naive CD4+ T cells from blood. V and J are TRBV12-3 or TRBV12-4 and TRBJ2-3; D possibly matches TRBD1 or TRBD2 (5 bases each). For the CDR3, the DNA is TGTGCCAGCAGTTTTCAGAGGGGCGCGTATCATACGCAGTATTTT. Its protein is CASSFQRGAYHTQYF.